By frequency, the clone carrying this T cell receptor beta chain is medium-sized. Its antigen is as yet unknown. This sample was included in a study of human CD8 memory T cell subsets. Study findings and constraints: Stem-like memory and precursor exhausted T cells, unlike effector memory cells, were similarly highly diverse. The overlap between stem-like memory and precursor exhausted T cell repertoires was minimal.

TCR beta was sequenced from UMI-tagged 5' RACE libraries. Reprocessing the 5' RACE reads, TCRdb reports a single entry for every CDR3 protein and omits DNA. This table lists under 9,500 distinct CDR3 sequences. The CDR3 sequence is 15 residues long. Germline assignment: CDR1 SQVTM and CDR2 ANQGSEA. Sequenced material: CD8+ T cells from PBMCs. This TCR came from a human donor in good health. This chain links TRBV29-1 with TRBJ2-1; TCRdb's D call of TRBD2 is untestable without DNA. CDR3 in amino acids: CSVDPGLAGPNEQFF.